Listed here are 14 T cell receptor beta chains from one sample, sequenced in a study of T cells in Graves' hyperthyroidism and ophthalmopathy. The investigators amplified TCR beta CDR3 regions from RNA transcripts. Primed by the HTBI set, a first-round RT-PCR was run on the TCR CDR3. TCRdb redid the calling of the multiplex PCR reads with MiXCR, one entry per CDR3 protein. This sample has 600,000 to 800,000 distinct CDR3 sequences; about 35% occur once, and the top ten carry roughly 30%. Sequencing was done on a sample of blood. Receptors originate from a middle-aged woman with Graves' hyperthyroidism.

This clonotype occurred many times. J is TRBJ1-5 and V is TRBV19; no firm D call. Germline assignment: CDR1 LNHDA and CDR2 SQIVND (reference sequence). Trimming removed 3 bases at V and 6 bases at J, with 12 bases between. The CDR3 spans 14 residues. Here the CDR3 DNA reads TGTGCCAGTAGTATCGCCGGGTCGCTTCAGCCCCAGCATTTT. This codes for CASSIAGSLQPQHF.

The chain has TRBV12-3 or TRBV12-4 and TRBJ1-5; D not certain. This CDR3 region has 14 residues. V was clipped by 8 bases and J by 5 bases, with 16 bases between them. CDR3 sequence (DNA): TGTGCCAGCGGCACAGATGAAAAGTATCAGCCCCAGCATTTT. This gives the protein CASGTDEKYQPQHF.

The chain combines TRBV2 with TRBJ1-5; D not certain. V was trimmed by 3 bases and J by 1 base, leaving 16 bases between them. The CDR3 loop spans 17 amino acids. Germline CDR1 and CDR2: SNHLY and FYNNEI. The CDR3 reads CASSDNMDPNSNQPQHF. Here the CDR3 DNA reads TGTGCCAGCAGTGATAATATGGACCCAAACAGCAATCAGCCCCAGCATTTT.

The rearrangement joins TRBV6-6 to TRBJ1-2; the match to TRBD1 covers 8 bases. Germline values: CDR1 MNHNY, CDR2 SVGAGI (reference sequence). The CDR3 runs 12 residues. The ends lost 8 bases at V and 8 bases at J; junction bases unmatched: 7. The CDR3 loop reads CASRTGSDGYTF. The DNA of the CDR3 is TGTGCCAGCCGGACAGGGTCGGACGGCTACACCTTC.

This chain joins TRBV6-5 and TRBJ2-7, with TRBD2 as a possible D gene (5 bases). The CDR3 spans 11 residues. V gave up 10 bases and J gave up 4 bases, with 11 bases separating them. Germline V gene data show CDR1 as MNHEY and CDR2 as SVGAGI. The CDR3 DNA sequence: TGTGCCACCCAGTCGGGGTACGAGCAGTACTTC. Protein sequence: CATQSGYEQYF.

In the case of this clonotype: Likely a read error: the CDR3 ends without its conserved phenylalanine or tryptophan. V usage is TRBV25-1 and J usage is TRBJ2-7, with D perhaps matching TRBD1 (6 bases). Trimming shortened V by 1 base and J by 0 bases, and 10 bases separated the two germline ends. From germline, CDR1 is MGHDK and CDR2 SYGVNS. This CDR3 has 15 residues. CDR3 in amino acids: CASSEFGQSSYEQYS. CDR3 coding DNA: TGTGCCAGCAGTGAATTCGGACAGAGCTCCTACGAGCAGTACTCC.

The J gene is TRBJ1-2, the V gene TRBV5-8; D gene uncertain. The CDR3 is 14 residues long. Germline-derived CDR1 and CDR2 are SGHTS and YDEGEE. Trimming shortened V by 4 bases and J by 3 bases, and 13 bases separated the two germline ends. CDR3 bases: TGTGCCAGCAGCGGGTCAGACCCATACTATGGCTACACCTTC. Encoded protein: CASSGSDPYYGYTF. The complete variable domain, with remaining parts taken from reference TRBV5-8 and TRBJ1-2, reads EAGVTQSPTHLIKTRGQQATLRCSPISGHTSVYWYQQALGLGLQFLLWYDEGEERNRGNFPPRFSGRQFPNYSSELNVNALELEDSALYLCASSGSDPYYGYTFGSGTRLTVV.

The J gene is TRBJ1-6, the V gene TRBV28, with 9 nucleotides matching TRBD1. The CDR3 loop spans 14 amino acids. V trimming: 6 bases; J trimming: 11 bases; junction bases outside the gene matches: 8. Germline V gene sequence: CDR1 MDHEN, CDR2 SYDVKM. CDR3 in amino acids: CASSAGTGWPPLHF. CDR3 DNA: TGTGCCAGCAGCGCCGGGACAGGGTGGCCACCCCTCCACTTT.

This chain uses TRBV2 with TRBJ1-2; 7 bases fit TRBD1. V lost 8 bases and J lost 4; bases outside the gene matches: 7. CDR3 length: 13 residues. Germline-derived CDR1 and CDR2 are SNHLY and FYNNEI. In DNA, the CDR3 is TGTGCCAGCGCGACAGGGATGGGCTATGGCTACACCTTC. It yields the protein CASATGMGYGYTF.

In this sample, this clonotype turned up a few times. The rearrangement uses TRBV6-5 and TRBJ1-2; D perhaps matches TRBD1 (6 bases). The CDR3 has 15 residues. Germline-derived CDR1 and CDR2 are MNHEY and SVGAGI. Deletions cut 6 bases from V and 3 bases from J, with 17 bases between. The CDR3 DNA reads TGTGCCAGCAGAGACTCCGGGGGGCACCACTATGGCTACACCTTC. Translating gives CASRDSGGHHYGYTF.

Only a few counts were recorded for this clonotype. The rearrangement joins TRBV5-6 to TRBJ1-2; 7 nucleotides line up with TRBD1. CDR3 size: 14 residues. Germline V CDR1 and CDR2: SGHDT, YYEEEE. The V gene end was trimmed by 2 bases and the J gene end by 4 bases; junction bases not matched to a gene: 5. CDR3 bases: TGTGCCAGCAGCTTTGGGACAGCTCTCTATGGCTACACCTTC. This gives the protein CASSFGTALYGYTF.

The genes are TRBV7-9 and TRBJ2-5, with 11 bases that match TRBD1. V shed 5 bases and J 9 bases; nucleotides not matched to a gene: 11. The CDR3 is made up of 15 amino acids. Germline CDR1 is SEHNR and CDR2 is FQNEAQ (reference sequence). The CDR3 DNA is TGTGCCAGCAGCCGATGGACAGGGGGCAATCAGCCCCAGTACTTC. As protein: CASSRWTGGNQPQYF.

The chain employs TRBV2 and TRBJ1-4; the match to TRBD1 covers 9 bases. This CDR3 has 14 amino acids. Germline CDR1 reads SNHLY; CDR2 reads FYNNEI. V lost 11 bases and J lost 8; bases outside the gene matches: 12. CDR3 sequence: CAWSVGQGKEKLFF. For the CDR3, the DNA is TGTGCCTGGAGTGTGGGACAGGGTAAAGAAAAACTGTTTTTT.

Many counts were recorded for this clonotype. The chain uses TRBV29-1 and TRBJ2-5; tentatively, D is TRBD1 (5 bases). CDR1 SQVTM and CDR2 ANQGSEA come from the germline V gene. The CDR3 is 14 amino acids. V lost 1 base and J 5 bases, leaving 14 bases between the germline ends. DNA of the CDR3: TGCAGCGTTGAAGGGACACCCCAGACGGAGACCCAGTACTTC. It is translated as CSVEGTPQTETQYF.